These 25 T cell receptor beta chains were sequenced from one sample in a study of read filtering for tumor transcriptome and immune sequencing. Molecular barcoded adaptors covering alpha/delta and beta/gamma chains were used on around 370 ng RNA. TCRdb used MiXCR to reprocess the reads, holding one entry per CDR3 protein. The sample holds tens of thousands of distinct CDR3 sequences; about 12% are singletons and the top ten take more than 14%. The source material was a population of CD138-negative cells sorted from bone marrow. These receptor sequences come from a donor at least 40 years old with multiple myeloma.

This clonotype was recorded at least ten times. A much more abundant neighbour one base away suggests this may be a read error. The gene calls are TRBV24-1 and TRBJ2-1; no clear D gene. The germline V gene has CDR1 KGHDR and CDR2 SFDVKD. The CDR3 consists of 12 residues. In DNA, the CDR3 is TGTGCCACCAGTGATTTCGACAATGAGCAGTCCTTC. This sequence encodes CATSDFDNEQSF.

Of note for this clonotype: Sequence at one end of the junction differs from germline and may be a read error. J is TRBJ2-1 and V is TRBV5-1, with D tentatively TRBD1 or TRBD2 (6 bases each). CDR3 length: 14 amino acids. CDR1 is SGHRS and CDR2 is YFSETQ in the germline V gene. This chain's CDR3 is CASSLEGGTNEQLF. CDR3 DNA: TGCGCCAGCAGCCTGGAAGGCGGGACAAATGAGCAGCTCTTC.

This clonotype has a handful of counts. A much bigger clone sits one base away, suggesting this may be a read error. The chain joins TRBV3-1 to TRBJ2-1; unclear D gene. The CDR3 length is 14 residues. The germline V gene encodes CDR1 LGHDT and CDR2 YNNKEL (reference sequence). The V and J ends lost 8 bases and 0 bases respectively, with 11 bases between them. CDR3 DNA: TGTGCCAGCTCCCTGGGCAACTCCTACAATGAGCAGTTCTTC. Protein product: CASSLGNSYNEQFF.

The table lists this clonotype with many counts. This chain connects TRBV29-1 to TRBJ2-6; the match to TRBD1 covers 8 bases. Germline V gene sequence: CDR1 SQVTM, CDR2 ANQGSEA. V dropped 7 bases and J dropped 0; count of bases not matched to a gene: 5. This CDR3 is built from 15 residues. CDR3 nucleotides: TGCAGCGGTCTGGACAGGGTCTCTGGGGCCAACGTCCTGACTTTC. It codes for CSGLDRVSGANVLTF.

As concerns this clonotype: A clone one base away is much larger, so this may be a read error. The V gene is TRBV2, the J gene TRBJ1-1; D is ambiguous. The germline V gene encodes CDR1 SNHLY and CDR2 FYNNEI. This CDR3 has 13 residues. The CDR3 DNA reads TGTGCCCGCAGGAACCAGGCGAACACTGAAGCTTTCTTT. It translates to CARRNQANTEAFF.

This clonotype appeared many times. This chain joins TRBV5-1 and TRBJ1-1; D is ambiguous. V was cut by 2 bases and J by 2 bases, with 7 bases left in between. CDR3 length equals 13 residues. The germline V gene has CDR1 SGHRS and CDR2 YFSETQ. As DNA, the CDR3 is TGCGCCAGCAGCTTCGAGGGTAACACTGAAGCTTTCTTT. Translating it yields CASSFEGNTEAFF.

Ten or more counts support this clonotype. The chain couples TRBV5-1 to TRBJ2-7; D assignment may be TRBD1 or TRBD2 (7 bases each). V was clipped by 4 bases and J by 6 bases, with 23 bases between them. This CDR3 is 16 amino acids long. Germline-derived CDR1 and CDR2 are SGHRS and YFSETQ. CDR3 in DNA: TGCGCCAGCAGCCAAAATACAGGGGCGGGAGACGTCGAGCAGTACTTC. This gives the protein CASSQNTGAGDVEQYF.

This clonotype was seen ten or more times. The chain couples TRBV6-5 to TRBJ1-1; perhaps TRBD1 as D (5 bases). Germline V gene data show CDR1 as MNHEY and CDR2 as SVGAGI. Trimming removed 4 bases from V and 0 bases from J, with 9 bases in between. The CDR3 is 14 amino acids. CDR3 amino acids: CASSSGLVNTEAFF. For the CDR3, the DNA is TGTGCCAGCAGTTCGGGACTGGTGAACACTGAAGCTTTCTTT.

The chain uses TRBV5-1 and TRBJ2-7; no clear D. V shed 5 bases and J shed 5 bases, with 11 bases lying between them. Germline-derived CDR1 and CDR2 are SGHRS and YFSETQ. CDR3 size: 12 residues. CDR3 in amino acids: CASSVSSDEQYF. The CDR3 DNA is TGCGCCAGCAGTGTAAGTTCTGACGAGCAGTACTTC.

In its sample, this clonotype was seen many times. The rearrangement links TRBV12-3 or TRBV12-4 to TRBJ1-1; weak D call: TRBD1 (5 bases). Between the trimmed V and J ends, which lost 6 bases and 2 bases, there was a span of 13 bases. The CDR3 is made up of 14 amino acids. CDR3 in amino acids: CASSPRQLNTEAFF. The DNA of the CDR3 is TGTGCCAGCAGCCCTCGACAGCTAAACACTGAAGCTTTCTTT.

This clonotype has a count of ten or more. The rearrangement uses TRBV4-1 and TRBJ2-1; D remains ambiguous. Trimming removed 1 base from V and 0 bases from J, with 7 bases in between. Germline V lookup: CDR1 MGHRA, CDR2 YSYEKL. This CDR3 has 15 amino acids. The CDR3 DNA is TGCGCCAGCAGCCAAGGACTCAACTCCTACAATGAGCAGTTCTTC. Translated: CASSQGLNSYNEQFF.

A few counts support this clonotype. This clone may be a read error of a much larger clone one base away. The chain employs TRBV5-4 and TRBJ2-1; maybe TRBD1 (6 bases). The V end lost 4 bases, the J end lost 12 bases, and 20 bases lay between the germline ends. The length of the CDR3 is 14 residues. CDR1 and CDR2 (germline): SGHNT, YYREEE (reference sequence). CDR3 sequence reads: CASSPRTVLDGQFF. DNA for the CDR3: TGTGCCAGCAGCCCTCGGACAGTGTTGGATGGGCAGTTCTTC.

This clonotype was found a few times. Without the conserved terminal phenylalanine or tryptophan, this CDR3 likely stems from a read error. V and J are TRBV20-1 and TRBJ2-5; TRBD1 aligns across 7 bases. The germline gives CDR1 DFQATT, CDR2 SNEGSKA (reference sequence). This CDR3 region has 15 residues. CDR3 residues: CSARETGVPQETQYS. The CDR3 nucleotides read TGCAGTGCCAGAGAAACAGGGGTACCCCAAGAGACCCAGTACTCC.

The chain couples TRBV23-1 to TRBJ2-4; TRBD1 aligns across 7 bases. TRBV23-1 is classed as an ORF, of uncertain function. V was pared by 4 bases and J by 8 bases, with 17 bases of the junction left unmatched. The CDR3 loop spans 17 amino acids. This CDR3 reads CASSPLLTGASWYIQYF. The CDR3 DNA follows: TGCGCCAGCAGTCCACTGCTTACAGGGGCGAGTTGGTACATTCAGTACTTC.

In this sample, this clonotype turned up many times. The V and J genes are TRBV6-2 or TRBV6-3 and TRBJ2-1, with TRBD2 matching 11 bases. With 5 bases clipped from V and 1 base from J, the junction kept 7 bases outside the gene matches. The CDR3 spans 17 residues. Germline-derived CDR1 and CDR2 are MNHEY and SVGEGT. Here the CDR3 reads CASSTRTSGLSYNEQFF. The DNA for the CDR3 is TGTGCCAGCAGTACCCGGACTAGCGGGCTTTCCTACAATGAGCAGTTCTTC.

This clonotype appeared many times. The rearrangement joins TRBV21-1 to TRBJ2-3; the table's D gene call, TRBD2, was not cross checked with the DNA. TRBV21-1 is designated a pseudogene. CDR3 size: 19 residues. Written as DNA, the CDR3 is TGTGCCAGCGGGAGACCGGGACTAGCGGGAGGGGATCACACAGATACGCAGTATTTT. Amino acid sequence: CASGRPGLAGGDHTDTQYF.

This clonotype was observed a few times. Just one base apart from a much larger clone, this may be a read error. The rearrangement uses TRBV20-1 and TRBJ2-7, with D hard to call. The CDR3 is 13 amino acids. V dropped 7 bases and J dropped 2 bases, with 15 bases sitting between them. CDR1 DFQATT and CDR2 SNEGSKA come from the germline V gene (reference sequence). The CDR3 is CSVLGFGAYEQYF. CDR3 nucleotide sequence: TGCAGTGTCCTGGGCTTCGGAGCCTACGAGCAGTACTTC.

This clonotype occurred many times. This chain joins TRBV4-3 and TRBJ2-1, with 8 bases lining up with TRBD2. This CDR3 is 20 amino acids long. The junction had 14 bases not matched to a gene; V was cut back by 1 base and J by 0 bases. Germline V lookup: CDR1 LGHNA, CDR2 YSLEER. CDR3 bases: TGCGCCAGCAGCCAAGCGTTCAGCGGGAGAGGTCGTGTCTCCTACAATGAGCAGTTCTTC. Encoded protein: CASSQAFSGRGRVSYNEQFF.

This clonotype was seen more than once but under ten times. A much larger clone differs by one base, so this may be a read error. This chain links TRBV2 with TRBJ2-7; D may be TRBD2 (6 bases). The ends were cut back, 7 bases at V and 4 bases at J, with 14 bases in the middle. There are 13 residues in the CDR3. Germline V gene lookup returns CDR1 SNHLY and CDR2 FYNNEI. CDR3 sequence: CASTRGSNYEQYF. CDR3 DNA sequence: TGTGCCAGCACGCGGGGCTCCAATTACGAGCAGTACTTC. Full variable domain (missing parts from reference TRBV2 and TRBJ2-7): EPEVTQTPSHQVTQMGQEVILRCVPISNHLYFYWYRQILGQKVEFLVSFYNNEISEKSEIFDDQFSVERPDGSNFTLKIRSTKLEDSAMYFCASTRGSNYEQYFGPGTRLTVT.

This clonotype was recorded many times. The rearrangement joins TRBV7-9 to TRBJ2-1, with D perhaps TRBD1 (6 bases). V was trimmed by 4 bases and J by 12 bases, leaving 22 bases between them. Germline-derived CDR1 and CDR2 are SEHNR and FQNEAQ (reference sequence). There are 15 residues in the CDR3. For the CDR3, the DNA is TGTGCCAGCAGCTCCCTCAGGGGAACTCAAAAAGGGCAGTTCTTC. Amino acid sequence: CASSSLRGTQKGQFF. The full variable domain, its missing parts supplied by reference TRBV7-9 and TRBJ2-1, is DTGVSQNPRHKITKRGQNVTFRCDPISEHNRLYWYRQTLGQGPEFLTYFQNEAQLEKSRLLSDRFSAERPKGSFSTLEIQRTEQGDSAMYLCASSSLRGTQKGQFFGPGTRLTVL.

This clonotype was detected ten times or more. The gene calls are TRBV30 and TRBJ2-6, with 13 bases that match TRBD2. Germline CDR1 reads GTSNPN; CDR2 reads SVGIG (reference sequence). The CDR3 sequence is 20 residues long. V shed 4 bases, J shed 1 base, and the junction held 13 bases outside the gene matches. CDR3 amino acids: CAWTHPGLAGKRSGANVLTF. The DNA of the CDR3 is TGTGCCTGGACTCATCCGGGACTAGCGGGAAAAAGGTCTGGGGCCAACGTCCTGACTTTC.

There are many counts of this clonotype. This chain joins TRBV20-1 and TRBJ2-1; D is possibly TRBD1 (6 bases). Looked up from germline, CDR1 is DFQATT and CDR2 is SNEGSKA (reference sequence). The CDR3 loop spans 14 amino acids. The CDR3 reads CRGAGAERRNEQFF. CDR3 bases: TGCAGGGGGGCTGGGGCGGAGAGGAGGAATGAGCAGTTCTTC.

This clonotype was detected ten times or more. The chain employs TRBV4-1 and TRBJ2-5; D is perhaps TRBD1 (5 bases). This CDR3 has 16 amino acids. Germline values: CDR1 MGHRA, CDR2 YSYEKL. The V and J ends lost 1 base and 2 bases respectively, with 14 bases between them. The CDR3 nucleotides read TGCGCCAGCAGCCAAGCGCGAGCAGGGCCACAAGAGACCCAGTACTTC. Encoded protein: CASSQARAGPQETQYF.

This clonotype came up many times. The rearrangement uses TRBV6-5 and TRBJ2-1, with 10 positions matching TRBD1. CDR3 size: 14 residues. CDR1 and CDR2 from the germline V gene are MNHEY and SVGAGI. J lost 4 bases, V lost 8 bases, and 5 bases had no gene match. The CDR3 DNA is TGTGCCAGCTTGCCGGGACAGGGGTACAATGAGCAGTTCTTC. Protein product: CASLPGQGYNEQFF.

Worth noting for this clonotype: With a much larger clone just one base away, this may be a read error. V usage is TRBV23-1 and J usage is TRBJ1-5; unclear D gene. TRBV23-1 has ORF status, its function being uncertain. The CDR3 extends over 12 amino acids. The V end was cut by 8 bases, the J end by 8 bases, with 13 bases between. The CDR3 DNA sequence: TGCGCCAGCCTGGACGGGCGTAAGCCCCAGCATTTT. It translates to CASLDGRKPQHF.